These 28 T cell receptor beta chains originate from one sample sequenced in a study of T cell responses to AZD1222 COVID-19 vaccine. Sequencing used immunoSEQ multiplex PCR; TCRdb keeps in-frame clones, though not all of them. Here the sample spans 150,000 to 200,000 clones, approximately 91% being singletons. Sequences were derived from peripheral blood, sampled 28 days after the second AZD1222 dose. The receptors shown here come from an adult who received the AZD1222 COVID-19 vaccine.

This chain uses TRBV10-3 with TRBJ1-1; D is unresolved. This CDR3 comprises 12 residues. Per the germline V gene, CDR1 is ENHRY and CDR2 is SYGVKD. The V and J ends lost 2 bases and 0 bases respectively, with 1 base between them. For the CDR3, the DNA is TGTGCCATCAGTGAGGTGAACACTGAAGCTTTCTTT. Amino acid sequence: CAISEVNTEAFF.

The chain combines TRBV7-9 with TRBJ2-7, with 7 bases that match TRBD1. The J segment lost 2 bases and the V segment lost 0 bases, leaving 4 bases of the junction unmatched. Per the germline V gene, CDR1 is SEHNR and CDR2 is FQNEAQ (reference sequence). CDR3 size: 15 residues. The CDR3 reads CASSLARQGTYEQYF. CDR3 in DNA: TGTGCCAGCAGCTTAGCGCGACAGGGCACCTACGAGCAGTACTTC. Combining the CDR3 with reference TRBV7-9 and TRBJ2-7 gives the whole variable domain DTGVSQNPRHKITKRGQNVTFRCDPISEHNRLYWYRQTLGQGPEFLTYFQNEAQLEKSRLLSDRFSAERPKGSFSTLEIQRTEQGDSAMYLCASSLARQGTYEQYFGPGTRLTVT.

The rearrangement uses TRBV24-1 and TRBJ2-7; D assignment may be TRBD1 or TRBD2 (6 bases each). This CDR3 has 13 amino acids. The germline gives CDR1 KGHDR, CDR2 SFDVKD. V lost 5 bases to trimming and J lost 5 bases, with 12 bases between them. The CDR3 loop reads CATSGGARDEQYF. CDR3 bases: TGTGCCACCAGTGGGGGGGCCAGGGACGAGCAGTACTTC.

The chain joins TRBV5-1 to TRBJ2-7; 8 bases fit TRBD1. The CDR3 has 14 residues. With 0 bases clipped from V and 2 bases from J, the junction kept 1 base outside the gene matches. Germline V gene lookup returns CDR1 SGHRS and CDR2 YFSETQ. The CDR3 nucleotides are TGCGCCAGCAGCTTGGAGGGACAGGCCTACGAGCAGTACTTC. Its translation: CASSLEGQAYEQYF.

J is TRBJ2-2 and V is TRBV6-6, with 10 bases lining up with TRBD1. Germline V lookup: CDR1 MNHNY, CDR2 SVGAGI (reference sequence). The length of the CDR3 is 16 residues. J was trimmed by 5 bases and V by 5 bases; bases with no gene match: 8. For the CDR3, the DNA is TGTGCCAGCAGTCGACCGGGACAGGGGCGAACCGGGGAGCTGTTTTTT. Translating it yields CASSRPGQGRTGELFF.

This CDR3 is CASSFGTDTQYF. The CDR3 DNA is TGTGCCAGCAGTTTCGGCACAGATACGCAGTATTTT. V gene TRBV12-3 or TRBV12-4 combines with J gene TRBJ2-3; D unresolved. The CDR3 runs 12 residues. Trimming left V 3 bases short and J 1 base short, with 2 bases between.

The chain joins TRBV4-2 to TRBJ1-4; 8 bases are shared with TRBD1. The V gene end was trimmed by 3 bases and the J gene end by 3 bases; junction bases not matched to a gene: 6. The CDR3 is 16 residues long. Looked up from germline, CDR1 is LGHNA and CDR2 is YNFKEQ. The CDR3 protein is CASSHRPTGANEKLFF. CDR3 sequence (DNA): TGTGCCAGCAGCCACAGGCCGACAGGGGCTAATGAAAAACTGTTTTTT.

This chain's CDR3 is CASKKQTGPQETQYF. CDR3 nucleotide sequence: TGTGCCAGTAAGAAACAGACAGGACCACAAGAGACCCAGTACTTC. The chain combines TRBV19 with TRBJ2-5; D might be TRBD1 (6 bases). Germline assignment: CDR1 LNHDA and CDR2 SQIVND (reference sequence). CDR3 length: 15 residues. Trimming took 7 bases from V and 2 from J, leaving 17 bases between them.

The V call is TRBV21-1, the J call TRBJ2-1; the DNA was not used to check the table's D call, TRBD2. TRBV21-1 is annotated as a pseudogene. The CDR3 is made up of 18 amino acids. CDR3 DNA: TGTGCCAGCAGCAAAACGCCTAGCGGGAGGTGTTCCTACAATGAGCAGTTCTTC. It translates to CASSKTPSGRCSYNEQFF.

V is TRBV3-1 (or the pseudogene TRBV3-2) and J is TRBJ2-7; 7 bases fit TRBD1. The trim removed 6 bases at V and 7 bases at J, leaving 3 bases unmatched. The CDR3 consists of 11 residues. In germline, CDR1 is LGHDT, CDR2 YNNKEL (reference sequence). Here the CDR3 reads CASRQGWEQYF. The CDR3 nucleotides read TGTGCCAGCAGACAGGGGTGGGAGCAGTACTTC.

The rearrangement uses TRBV12-3 or TRBV12-4 and TRBJ2-5; the D gene is possibly TRBD2 (5 bases). The length of the CDR3 is 12 residues. Trimming took off 8 bases at V and 4 bases at J, with 11 bases between the two ends. CDR3: CASRSGRETQYF. The CDR3 DNA reads as TGTGCCAGCCGGAGTGGGAGAGAGACCCAGTACTTC.

CDR3 DNA: TGTGCCAGCAGCTCGGACGGTGGTGGATACTACGAGCAGTACTTC. It codes for CASSSDGGGYYEQYF. The rearrangement links TRBV7-3 to TRBJ2-7; D remains unclear. With 4 bases removed from V and 3 bases from J, the gap between germline ends came to 16 bases. This CDR3 is built from 15 residues. Germline V gene sequence: CDR1 SGHTA, CDR2 FQGTGA. Drawing the rest from reference TRBV7-3 and TRBJ2-7, the complete variable domain is GAGVSQTPSNKVTEKGKYVELRCDPISGHTALYWYRQSLGQGPEFLIYFQGTGAADDSGLPNDRFFAVRPEGSVSTLKIQRTERGDSAVYLCASSSDGGGYYEQYFGPGTRLTVT.

This chain links TRBV13 with TRBJ1-3; TRBD1 is a possible D gene (6 bases). This CDR3 comprises 14 residues. V was pared by 3 bases and J by 4 bases, with 10 bases between. CDR1 and CDR2 (germline): PRHDT, FYEKMQ (reference sequence). CDR3 sequence: CASSLEGGGNTIYF. For the CDR3, the DNA is TGTGCCAGCAGCTTGGAGGGGGGCGGAAACACCATATATTTT.

The chain joins TRBV28 to TRBJ1-5; TRBD1 might be the D (6 bases). The CDR3 length is 15 residues. Trimming left V 6 bases short and J 0 bases short, with 12 bases between. Germline loops: CDR1 MDHEN, CDR2 SYDVKM. DNA of the CDR3: TGTGCCAGCAGGTTAGGGGGGAATAGCAATCAGCCCCAGCATTTT. Protein product: CASRLGGNSNQPQHF. The whole variable domain, remainder taken from reference TRBV28 and TRBJ1-5, is DVKVTQSSRYLVKRTGEKVFLECVQDMDHENMFWYRQDPGLGLRLIYFSYDVKMKEKGDIPEGYSVSREKKERFSLILESASTNQTSMYLCASRLGGNSNQPQHFGDGTRLSIL.

This clone was recorded once. The chain combines TRBV27 with TRBJ2-7, with unresolved D. There are 11 residues in the CDR3. V shed 6 bases and J shed 3 bases, with 6 bases lying between them. The germline V gene has CDR1 MNHEY and CDR2 SMNVEV (reference sequence). The CDR3 DNA follows: TGTGCCAGCAGCAGTAACTACGAGCAGTACTTC. Its translation: CASSSNYEQYF.

The CDR3 bases are TGTGCCAGCAGTTTATCCATTTATGGCAATCAGCCCCAGCATTTT. Protein: CASSLSIYGNQPQHF. The genes are TRBV28 and TRBJ1-5; no definite D call. In germline, CDR1 is MDHEN, CDR2 SYDVKM. The CDR3 is 15 residues long. Trimming shortened V by 1 base and J by 2 bases, and 9 bases separated the two germline ends.

This chain links TRBV7-3 with TRBJ2-6; maybe TRBD1 (5 bases). This CDR3 has 16 amino acids. Looked up from germline, CDR1 is SGHTA and CDR2 is FQGTGA. The V end lost 8 bases, the J end lost 3 bases, and 17 bases lay between the germline ends. The CDR3 bases are TGTGCCAGCTCCTACGGCCAGGGCAGTGGGGCCAACGTCCTGACTTTC. Protein: CASSYGQGSGANVLTF.

The rearrangement uses TRBV3-1 (or the pseudogene TRBV3-2) and TRBJ2-3; TRBD2 aligns across 9 bases. This CDR3 is 15 amino acids long. V lost 4 bases, J lost 7 bases, and 9 bases stayed unmatched. Germline V gene data show CDR1 as LGHDT and CDR2 as YNNKEL (reference sequence). CDR3 DNA sequence: TGTGCCAGCAGCCTAATAAGCGGGAGGAGATATACGCAGTATTTT. This encodes CASSLISGRRYTQYF.

This sequence joins TRBV5-1 and TRBJ2-6, with unresolved D. V gave up 0 bases and J gave up 0 bases, with 7 bases separating them. Germline V gene sequence: CDR1 SGHRS, CDR2 YFSETQ. The CDR3 consists of 16 residues. For the CDR3, the DNA is TGCGCCAGCAGCTTGGAGGGTCTCTCTGGGGCCAACGTCCTGACTTTC. As protein: CASSLEGLSGANVLTF.

This clone was seen just once. The chain joins TRBV12-3 or TRBV12-4 to TRBJ1-5, with D maybe TRBD1 (6 bases). V lost 5 bases to trimming and J lost 4 bases, with 6 bases between them. The CDR3 consists of 12 residues. CDR3 sequence: CASSQGNQPQHF. Here the CDR3 DNA reads TGTGCCAGCAGTCAGGGGAATCAGCCCCAGCATTTT.

This chain joins TRBV12-3 or TRBV12-4 and TRBJ1-1; D uncertain. The CDR3 runs 12 residues. V was clipped by 7 bases and J by 8 bases, with 14 bases between them. CDR3 amino acids: CASNLVGLEAFF. The CDR3 DNA is TGTGCCAGCAACTTGGTCGGACTAGAAGCTTTCTTT.

In this sample, this clone turned up a few times. V gene TRBV3-1 (or the pseudogene TRBV3-2) combines with J gene TRBJ1-2; D is unclear. There are 14 residues in the CDR3. Trimming shortened V by 2 bases and J by 1 base, and 8 bases separated the two germline ends. Germline loops: CDR1 LGHDT, CDR2 YNNKEL (reference sequence). CDR3 nucleotide sequence: TGTGCCAGCAGCCAATGGCAGTTTAACTATGGCTACACCTTC. Translated: CASSQWQFNYGYTF.

The chain combines TRBV18 with TRBJ1-2; D is unclear. Germline CDR1 and CDR2: KGHSH and LQKENI. The CDR3 contains 16 residues. Trimming left V 2 bases short and J 6 bases short, with 19 bases between. CDR3 region: CASSPGGTGRADGYTF. The CDR3 region has the DNA TGTGCCAGCTCACCAGGTGGCACCGGGAGAGCGGATGGCTACACCTTC.

The chain joins TRBV11-3 to TRBJ2-7; TRBD1 agrees at 9 bases. The ends lost 5 bases at V and 1 base at J; junction bases unmatched: 3. CDR1 is SGHNT and CDR2 is YENEEA in the germline V gene. The CDR3 length is 14 residues. As DNA, the CDR3 is TGTGCCAGCAGCAGGACAGGGGAGTCCTACGAGCAGTACTTC. Encoded protein: CASSRTGESYEQYF.

This chain uses TRBV9 with TRBJ2-5; D may be TRBD2 (5 bases). In germline, CDR1 is SGDLS, CDR2 YYNGEE. V was trimmed by 2 bases and J by 0 bases, leaving 8 bases between them. This CDR3 contains 14 residues. The CDR3 reads CASSVHGNQETQYF. In DNA form, the CDR3 reads TGTGCCAGCAGCGTTCACGGGAACCAAGAGACCCAGTACTTC.

V usage is TRBV30 and J usage is TRBJ1-6, with 8 nucleotides matching TRBD1. The germline V gene encodes CDR1 GTSNPN and CDR2 SVGIG (reference sequence). The CDR3 consists of 14 residues. The junction had 5 bases not matched to a gene; V was cut back by 5 bases and J by 5 bases. The CDR3 sequence: CAWGTGPNNSPLHF. The CDR3 bases are TGTGCCTGGGGGACAGGCCCGAATAATTCACCCCTCCACTTT.

V and J are TRBV7-2 and TRBJ2-3, with D possibly being TRBD1 (6 bases). This CDR3 has 15 residues. Trimming left V 5 bases short and J 5 bases short, with 17 bases between. From germline, CDR1 is SGHTA and CDR2 FQGNSA. The CDR3 region has the DNA TGTGCCAGCAGCCCTGACAGGAATCGAGGAGATACGCAGTATTTT. Translated: CASSPDRNRGDTQYF.

The genes are TRBV5-1 and TRBJ1-4; D gene ambiguous. This CDR3 region has 14 residues. V was trimmed by 1 base and J by 8 bases, leaving 12 bases between them. The germline CDR1 and CDR2 sequences are SGHRS and YFSETQ. The CDR3 region has the DNA TGCGCCAGCAGCTTGCTCGGTGGTGGGGAAAAACTGTTTTTT. Its protein product is CASSLLGGGEKLFF.